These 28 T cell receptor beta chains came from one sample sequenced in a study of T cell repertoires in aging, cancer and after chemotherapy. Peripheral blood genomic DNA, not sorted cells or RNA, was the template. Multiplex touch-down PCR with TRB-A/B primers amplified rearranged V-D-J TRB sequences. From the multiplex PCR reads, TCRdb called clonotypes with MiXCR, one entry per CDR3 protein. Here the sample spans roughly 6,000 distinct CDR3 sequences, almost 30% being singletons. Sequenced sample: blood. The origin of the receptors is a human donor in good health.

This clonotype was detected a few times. CDR3 amino acids: CASSDGGTDTQYF. The CDR3 DNA is TGTGCCAGCAGTGACGGGGGCACAGATACGCAGTATTTT. The rearrangement links TRBV6-4 to TRBJ2-3; the D is unclear. The CDR3 covers 13 residues. V lost 2 bases to trimming and J lost 1 base, with 4 bases between them. CDR1 and CDR2 (germline): MRHNA, SNTAGT.

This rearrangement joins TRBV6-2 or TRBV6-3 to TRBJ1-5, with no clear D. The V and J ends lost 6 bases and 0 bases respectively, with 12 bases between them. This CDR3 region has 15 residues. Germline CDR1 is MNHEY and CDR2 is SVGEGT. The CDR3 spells CASRNSRVSNQPQHF. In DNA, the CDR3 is TGTGCCAGCAGGAACTCCCGGGTTAGCAATCAGCCCCAGCATTTT.

The CDR3 nucleotides are TGTGCCAGCAGTTATCGTGTTAGGGGGACCTGGATGCCCCAGCATTTT. Amino acid sequence: CASSYRVRGTWMPQHF. The chain uses TRBV6-2 or TRBV6-3 and TRBJ1-5; TRBD1 might be the D (6 bases). This CDR3 has 16 residues. The germline gives CDR1 MNHEY, CDR2 SVGEGT. The V end was cut by 3 bases, the J end by 9 bases, with 21 bases between.

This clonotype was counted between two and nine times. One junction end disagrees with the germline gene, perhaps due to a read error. The CDR3 spells CASSPTGVSSGRGGYF. The CDR3 DNA reads as TGTGCCAGCTCACCAACAGGGGTTTCTAGCGGGAGAGGGGGATACTTC. The chain joins TRBV18 to TRBJ2-1; 10 bases match TRBD2. This CDR3 is built from 16 residues. CDR1 and CDR2 from the germline V gene are KGHSH and LQKENI.

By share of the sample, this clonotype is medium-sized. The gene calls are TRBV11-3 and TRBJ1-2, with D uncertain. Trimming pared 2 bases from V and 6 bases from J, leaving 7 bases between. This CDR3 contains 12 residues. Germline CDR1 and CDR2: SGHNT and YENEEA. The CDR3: CASSLQDDGYTF. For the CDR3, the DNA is TGTGCCAGCAGCTTACAGGACGATGGCTACACCTTC.

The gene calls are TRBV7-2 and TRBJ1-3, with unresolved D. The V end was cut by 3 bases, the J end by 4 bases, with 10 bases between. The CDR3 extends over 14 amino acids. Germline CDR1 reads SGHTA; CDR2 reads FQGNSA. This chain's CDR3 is CASSFGQPGNTIYF. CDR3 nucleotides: TGTGCCAGCAGCTTCGGGCAACCCGGAAACACCATATATTTT.

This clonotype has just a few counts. CDR3 nucleotide sequence: TGTGCCTGGAGCCCGACAGATACGCAGTATTTT. Translated: CAWSPTDTQYF. The V and J genes are TRBV30 and TRBJ2-3; D unclear. CDR3 length equals 11 residues. CDR1 GTSNPN and CDR2 SVGIG come from the germline V gene (reference sequence). The V gene lost 3 bases and the J gene lost 3 bases, with 4 bases spanning the gap.

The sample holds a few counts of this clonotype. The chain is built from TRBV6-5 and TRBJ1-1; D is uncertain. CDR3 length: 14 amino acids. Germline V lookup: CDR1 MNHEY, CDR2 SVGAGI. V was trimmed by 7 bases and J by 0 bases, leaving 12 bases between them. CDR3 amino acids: CASTPGRLNTEAFF. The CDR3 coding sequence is TGTGCCAGCACCCCGGGTAGGCTGAACACTGAAGCTTTCTTT.

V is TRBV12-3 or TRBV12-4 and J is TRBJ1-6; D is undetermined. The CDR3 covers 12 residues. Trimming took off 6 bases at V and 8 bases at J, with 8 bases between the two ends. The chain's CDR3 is CASSLGYSPLHF. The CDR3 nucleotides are TGTGCCAGCAGCCTAGGGTATTCACCCCTCCACTTT.

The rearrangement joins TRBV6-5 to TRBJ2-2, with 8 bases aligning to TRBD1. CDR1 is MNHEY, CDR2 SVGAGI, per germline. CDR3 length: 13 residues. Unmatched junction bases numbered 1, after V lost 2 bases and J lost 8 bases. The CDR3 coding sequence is TGTGCCAGCAGTTACAGGACAGGGGGGGAGCTGTTTTTT. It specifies CASSYRTGGELFF.

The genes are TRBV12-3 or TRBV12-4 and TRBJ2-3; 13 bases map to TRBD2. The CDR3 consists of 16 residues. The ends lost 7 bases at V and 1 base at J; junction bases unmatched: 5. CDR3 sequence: CASNLGLAGGTDTQYF. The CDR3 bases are TGTGCCAGCAATCTAGGACTAGCGGGGGGCACAGATACGCAGTATTTT.

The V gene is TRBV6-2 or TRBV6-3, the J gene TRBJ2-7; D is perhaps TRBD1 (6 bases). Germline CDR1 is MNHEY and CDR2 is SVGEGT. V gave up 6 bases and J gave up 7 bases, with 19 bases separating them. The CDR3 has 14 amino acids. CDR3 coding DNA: TGTGCCAGCAGACACAGGGCCCCGTTTGGGGAGCAGTACTTC. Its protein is CASRHRAPFGEQYF.

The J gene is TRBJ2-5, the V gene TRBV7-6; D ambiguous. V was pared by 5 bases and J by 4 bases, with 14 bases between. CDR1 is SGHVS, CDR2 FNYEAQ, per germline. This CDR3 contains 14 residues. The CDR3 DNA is TGTGCCAGCAGCCGACCTGACTTGGTAGAGACCCAGTACTTC. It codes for CASSRPDLVETQYF. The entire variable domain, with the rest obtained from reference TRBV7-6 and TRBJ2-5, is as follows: GAGVSQSPRYKVTKRGQDVALRCDPISGHVSLYWYRQALGQGPEFLTYFNYEAQQDKSGLPNDRFSAERPEGSISTLTIQRTEQRDSAMYRCASSRPDLVETQYFGPGTRLLVL.

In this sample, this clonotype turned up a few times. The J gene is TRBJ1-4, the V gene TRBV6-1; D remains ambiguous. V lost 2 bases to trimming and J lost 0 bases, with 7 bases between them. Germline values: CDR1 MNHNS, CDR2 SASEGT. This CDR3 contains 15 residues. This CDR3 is CASSELDATNEKLFF. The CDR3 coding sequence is TGTGCCAGCAGTGAATTGGATGCAACTAATGAAAAACTGTTTTTT.

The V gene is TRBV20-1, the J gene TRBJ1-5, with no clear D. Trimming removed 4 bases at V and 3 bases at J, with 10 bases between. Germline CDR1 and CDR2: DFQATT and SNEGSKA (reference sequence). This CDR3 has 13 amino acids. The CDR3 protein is CSATESPNQPQHF. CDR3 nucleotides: TGCAGTGCTACGGAAAGCCCCAATCAGCCCCAGCATTTT.

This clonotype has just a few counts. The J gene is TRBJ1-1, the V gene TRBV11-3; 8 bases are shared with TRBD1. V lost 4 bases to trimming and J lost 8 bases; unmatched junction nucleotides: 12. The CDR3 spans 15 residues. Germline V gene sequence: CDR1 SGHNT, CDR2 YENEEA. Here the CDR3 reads CASSSLGAGGREAFF. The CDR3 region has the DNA TGTGCCAGCAGCTCACTCGGGGCAGGGGGCAGGGAAGCTTTCTTT.

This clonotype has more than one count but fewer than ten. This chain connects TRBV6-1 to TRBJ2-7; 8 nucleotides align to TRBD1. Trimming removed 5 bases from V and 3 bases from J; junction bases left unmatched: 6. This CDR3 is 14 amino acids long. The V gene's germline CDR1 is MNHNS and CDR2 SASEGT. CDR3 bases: TGTGCCAGCAGTAAGACAGGGGATCACTACGAGCAGTACTTC. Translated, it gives CASSKTGDHYEQYF.

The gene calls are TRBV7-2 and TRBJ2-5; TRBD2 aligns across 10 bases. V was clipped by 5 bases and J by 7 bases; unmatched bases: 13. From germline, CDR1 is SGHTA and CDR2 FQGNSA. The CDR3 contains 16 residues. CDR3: CASSSQAGGPSGTQYF. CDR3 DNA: TGTGCCAGCAGCAGCCAAGCGGGGGGGCCGTCAGGGACCCAGTACTTC.

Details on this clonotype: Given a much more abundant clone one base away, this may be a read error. The CDR3 loop reads CAVEHKALYGYTF. The CDR3 DNA follows: TGTGCCGTGGAACACAAGGCCCTCTATGGCTACACCTTC. This rearrangement joins TRBV30 to TRBJ1-2; D is undetermined. CDR3 size: 13 residues. Germline CDR1 and CDR2: GTSNPN and SVGIG (reference sequence). V was clipped by 8 bases and J by 4 bases, with 17 bases between them.

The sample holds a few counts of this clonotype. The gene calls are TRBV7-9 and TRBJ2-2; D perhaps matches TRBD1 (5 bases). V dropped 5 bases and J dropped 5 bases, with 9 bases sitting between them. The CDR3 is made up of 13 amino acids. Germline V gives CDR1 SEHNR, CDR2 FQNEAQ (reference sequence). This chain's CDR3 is CASSPDSTGELFF. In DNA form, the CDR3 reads TGTGCCAGCAGCCCCGACAGTACCGGGGAGCTGTTTTTT.

CDR3 coding DNA: TGTGCCAGCAGCCGGGACAGGGGGCGCTACGAGCAGTACTTC. As protein: CASSRDRGRYEQYF. V usage is TRBV11-2 and J usage is TRBJ2-7, with 12 bases that match TRBD1. The CDR3 has 14 residues. V trimming: 5 bases; J trimming: 3 bases; junction bases outside the gene matches: 2. Germline CDR1 reads SGHAT; CDR2 reads FQNNGV.

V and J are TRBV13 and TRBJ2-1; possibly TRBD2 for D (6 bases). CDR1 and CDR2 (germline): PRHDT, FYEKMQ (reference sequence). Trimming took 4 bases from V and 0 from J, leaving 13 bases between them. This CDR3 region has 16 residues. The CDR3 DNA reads TGTGCCAGCAGCTCCCGGGAGTGGAGCTCCTACAATGAGCAGTTCTTC. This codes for CASSSREWSSYNEQFF.

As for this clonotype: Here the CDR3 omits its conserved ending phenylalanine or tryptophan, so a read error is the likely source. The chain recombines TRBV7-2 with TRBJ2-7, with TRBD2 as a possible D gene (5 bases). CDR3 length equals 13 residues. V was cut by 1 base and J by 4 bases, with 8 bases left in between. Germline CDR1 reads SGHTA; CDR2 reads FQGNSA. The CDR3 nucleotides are TGTGCCAGCAGCTTAGGGGGAGAGTACGAGCAGTACTTA. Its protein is CASSLGGEYEQYL.

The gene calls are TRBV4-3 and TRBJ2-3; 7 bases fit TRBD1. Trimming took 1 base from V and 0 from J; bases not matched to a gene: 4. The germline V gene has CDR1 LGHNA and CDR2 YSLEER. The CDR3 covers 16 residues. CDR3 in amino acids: CASSQVRGISTDTQYF. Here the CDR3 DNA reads TGCGCCAGCAGCCAAGTCAGGGGGATAAGCACAGATACGCAGTATTTT.

The CDR3 region has the DNA TGTGCCAGCAGCTCCGGTTTCGGGGTTAATGAAAAACTGTTTTTT. Amino acid sequence: CASSSGFGVNEKLFF. The chain has TRBV5-4 and TRBJ1-4; D uncertain. Looked up from germline, CDR1 is SGHNT and CDR2 is YYREEE (reference sequence). This CDR3 is 15 amino acids long. Trimming removed 3 bases from V and 4 bases from J, with 13 bases in between.

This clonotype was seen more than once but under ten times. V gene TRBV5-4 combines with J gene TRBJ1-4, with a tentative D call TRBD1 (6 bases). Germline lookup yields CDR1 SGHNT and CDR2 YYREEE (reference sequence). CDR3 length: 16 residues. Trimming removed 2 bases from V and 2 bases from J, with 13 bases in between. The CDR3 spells CASSLSGGGTNEKLFF. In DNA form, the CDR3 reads TGTGCCAGCAGCTTATCGGGGGGCGGGACTAATGAAAAACTGTTTTTT.

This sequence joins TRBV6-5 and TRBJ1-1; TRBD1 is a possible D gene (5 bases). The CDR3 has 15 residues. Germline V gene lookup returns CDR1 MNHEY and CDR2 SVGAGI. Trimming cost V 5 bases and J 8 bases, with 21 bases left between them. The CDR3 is CASSPNGVVRAEAFF. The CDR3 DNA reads TGTGCCAGCAGTCCGAACGGTGTAGTCAGGGCAGAAGCTTTCTTT.

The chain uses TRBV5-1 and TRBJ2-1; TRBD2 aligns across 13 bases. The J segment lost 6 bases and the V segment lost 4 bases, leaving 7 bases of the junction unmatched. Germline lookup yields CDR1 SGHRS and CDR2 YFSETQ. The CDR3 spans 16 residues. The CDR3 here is CASSPPGLAGINEQFF. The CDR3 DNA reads TGCGCCAGCAGCCCCCCGGGACTAGCGGGGATCAATGAGCAGTTCTTC.